These 32 T cell receptor beta chains were sequenced from one sample in a study of OX40 agonist ivuxolimab in advanced cancers. Libraries were prepared by immunoSEQ multiplex PCR; TCRdb keeps only in-frame clonotypes and omits some of them. This sample has fewer than 100,000 clones, with roughly 80% found just once. This specimen consisted of CD4+ or CD8+ T cells sorted from blood, obtained in a trial of the OX40 agonist ivuxolimab. The receptors here all came from an adult with an advanced solid tumor such as melanoma, head and neck, liver or kidney cancer.

The chain couples TRBV7-3 to TRBJ2-1; D is uncertain. Trimming cost V 5 bases and J 10 bases, with 12 bases left between them. Germline CDR1 and CDR2: SGHTA and FQGTGA. The CDR3 sequence is 12 residues long. CDR3 sequence (DNA): TGTGCCAGCAGCGGCCCCAGTGACGAGCAGTTCTTC. Amino acids: CASSGPSDEQFF.

This clone was seen more than once but under ten times. The chain couples TRBV4-1 to TRBJ2-3; a possible D gene is TRBD2 (5 bases). Germline-derived CDR1 and CDR2 are MGHRA and YSYEKL. The CDR3 covers 12 residues. Trimming removed 4 bases from V and 6 bases from J, with 8 bases in between. The CDR3 region is CASSLGGDTQYF. The CDR3 DNA reads TGCGCCAGCAGCCTGGGCGGGGATACGCAGTATTTT.

This clone came up a few times. The chain couples TRBV6-5 to TRBJ1-5, with a possible D match to TRBD1 (6 bases). From germline, CDR1 is MNHEY and CDR2 SVGAGI. Trimming shortened V by 5 bases and J by 2 bases, and 10 bases separated the two germline ends. CDR3 length: 14 residues. The chain's CDR3 is CASSSRGGNQPQHF. The DNA for the CDR3 is TGTGCCAGCAGTAGCAGGGGCGGCAATCAGCCCCAGCATTTT.

The genes are TRBV4-1 and TRBJ2-1, with D possibly called TRBD1 or TRBD2 (5 bases each). The V gene lost 5 bases and the J gene lost 8 bases, with 10 bases spanning the gap. The germline CDR1 and CDR2 sequences are MGHRA and YSYEKL. This CDR3 is 12 amino acids long. This CDR3 reads CASSMGPYEQFF. Here the CDR3 DNA reads TGCGCCAGCAGCATGGGACCTTATGAGCAGTTCTTC.

V usage is TRBV11-3 and J usage is TRBJ1-3; no reliable D call. The CDR3 contains 11 residues. Germline loops: CDR1 SGHNT, CDR2 YENEEA. The V gene lost 5 bases and the J gene lost 7 bases, with 6 bases spanning the gap. CDR3 DNA: TGTGCCAGCAGCCAAGGCAACACCATATATTTT. Its translation: CASSQGNTIYF.

In its sample, this clone was seen once. The chain is built from TRBV6-6 and TRBJ2-7; the D is unclear. The V and J ends lost 3 bases and 2 bases respectively, with 8 bases between them. CDR1 MNHNY and CDR2 SVGAGI come from the germline V gene (reference sequence). CDR3 length: 13 residues. This chain's CDR3 is CASSYTETYEQYF. In nucleotides, the CDR3 is TGTGCCAGCAGTTATACGGAGACCTACGAGCAGTACTTC.

V gene TRBV28 combines with J gene TRBJ1-5, with D maybe TRBD1 (6 bases). Germline CDR1 reads MDHEN; CDR2 reads SYDVKM. The CDR3 is 12 amino acids. V gave up 10 bases and J gave up 4 bases, with 11 bases separating them. Here the CDR3 DNA reads TGTGCCAAAGGGGGGGGTAATCAGCCCCAGCATTTT. Protein: CAKGGGNQPQHF.

CDR3 in DNA: TGTGCCAGCAGCTTTACAGGAGGTCAAGAGACCCAGTACTTC. Its protein is CASSFTGGQETQYF. V and J are TRBV5-6 and TRBJ2-5; TRBD1 or TRBD2 may be the D gene (5 bases each). V lost 2 bases and J 2 bases, leaving 10 bases between the germline ends. From germline, CDR1 is SGHDT and CDR2 YYEEEE. The CDR3 loop spans 14 amino acids.

This clone was recorded only once. This rearrangement joins TRBV2 to TRBJ1-5; no reliable D call. The CDR3 is 13 residues long. Per the germline V gene, CDR1 is SNHLY and CDR2 is FYNNEI. V shed 2 bases and J shed 3 bases, with 5 bases lying between them. The CDR3 spells CASSEPSNQPQHF. The CDR3 DNA follows: TGTGCCAGCAGTGAACCGTCCAATCAGCCCCAGCATTTT.

V is TRBV5-6 and J is TRBJ1-3, with a tentative D call TRBD1 (5 bases). V was pared by 3 bases and J by 6 bases, with 7 bases between. The CDR3 sequence is 12 residues long. Germline V gene sequence: CDR1 SGHDT, CDR2 YYEEEE. The CDR3 is CASSSRVNTIYF. CDR3 in DNA: TGTGCCAGCAGCTCCAGGGTAAACACCATATATTTT.

The chain couples TRBV2 to TRBJ1-6, with D uncertain. The CDR3 spans 13 residues. Germline assignment: CDR1 SNHLY and CDR2 FYNNEI. Deletions cut 6 bases from V and 7 bases from J, with 10 bases between. CDR3 nucleotide sequence: TGTGCCAGCAGGCCGCTCGGAAATTCACCCCTCCACTTT. Amino acids: CASRPLGNSPLHF.

The rearrangement joins TRBV28 to TRBJ2-7; 13 bases are a match to TRBD2. In germline, CDR1 is MDHEN, CDR2 SYDVKM. The junction had 4 bases not matched to a gene; V was cut back by 5 bases and J by 3 bases. The CDR3 runs to 15 residues. The CDR3 nucleotides read TGTGCCAGCAGTCCCGGGACTAGCGGGATCTACGAGCAGTACTTC. Translation: CASSPGTSGIYEQYF.

The chain has TRBV7-9 and TRBJ2-5, with TRBD2 matching over 10 bases. The J segment lost 7 bases and the V segment lost 4 bases, leaving 15 bases of the junction unmatched. Per the germline V gene, CDR1 is SEHNR and CDR2 is FQNEAQ (reference sequence). CDR3 size: 17 residues. Here the CDR3 reads CASSSFQREGIMGTQYF. DNA for the CDR3: TGTGCCAGCAGCTCCTTCCAGCGGGAGGGCATTATGGGGACCCAGTACTTC.

The CDR3 DNA reads as TGTGCCAGCCTAACCCGGACTAGCGGGAGCTACGAGCAGTACTTC. Protein sequence: CASLTRTSGSYEQYF. This chain links TRBV28 with TRBJ2-7, with 13 bases fitting TRBD2. With V trimmed by 8 bases and J by 3 bases, 7 bases remained unmatched. Germline loops: CDR1 MDHEN, CDR2 SYDVKM. The length of the CDR3 is 15 residues. Drawing the rest from reference TRBV28 and TRBJ2-7, the complete variable domain is DVKVTQSSRYLVKRTGEKVFLECVQDMDHENMFWYRQDPGLGLRLIYFSYDVKMKEKGDIPEGYSVSREKKERFSLILESASTNQTSMYLCASLTRTSGSYEQYFGPGTRLTVT.

The rearrangement joins TRBV7-3 to TRBJ2-3; TRBD2 matches at 9 bases. V was clipped by 5 bases and J by 6 bases; unmatched bases: 6. This CDR3 spans 14 amino acids. The germline gives CDR1 SGHTA, CDR2 FQGTGA. The CDR3 loop is CASSLSGSADTQYF. In nucleotides, the CDR3 is TGTGCCAGCAGCCTTAGCGGGAGTGCCGATACGCAGTATTTT. Full variable domain (outside the CDR3, taken from reference TRBV7-3 and TRBJ2-3): GAGVSQTPSNKVTEKGKYVELRCDPISGHTALYWYRQSLGQGPEFLIYFQGTGAADDSGLPNDRFFAVRPEGSVSTLKIQRTERGDSAVYLCASSLSGSADTQYFGPGTRLTVL.

The V and J genes are TRBV5-1 and TRBJ1-4; 7 nucleotides agree with TRBD1. Losses at the gene ends were 6 bases for V and 8 bases for J; bases not matched to a gene: 10. This CDR3 is built from 14 residues. Germline CDR1 SGHRS, CDR2 YFSETQ. The CDR3 sequence is CASTRQGLREKLFF. Written as DNA, the CDR3 is TGCGCCAGCACCAGACAGGGTTTACGGGAAAAACTGTTTTTT.

The chain joins TRBV7-3 to TRBJ2-1, with TRBD2 identical over 10 bases. CDR3 length: 16 residues. CDR1 is SGHTA, CDR2 FQGTGA, per germline. V gave up 3 bases and J gave up 4 bases; unmatched junction bases: 6. Here the CDR3 reads CASSFLAGVLYNEQFF. The CDR3 DNA follows: TGTGCCAGCAGCTTCCTAGCGGGAGTGTTATACAATGAGCAGTTCTTC.

This chain uses TRBV19 with TRBJ2-7; either TRBD1 or TRBD2 may fit D (6 bases each). Trimming took off 5 bases at V and 1 base at J, with 15 bases between the two ends. Germline V lookup: CDR1 LNHDA, CDR2 SQIVND (reference sequence). The CDR3 runs to 15 residues. As DNA, the CDR3 is TGTGCCAGTAGTGCAGGGGCAAGCGGGTCCTACGAGCAGTACTTC. Its protein product is CASSAGASGSYEQYF. The full variable domain, with the rest looked up from reference TRBV19 and TRBJ2-7, is DGGITQSPKYLFRKEGQNVTLSCEQNLNHDAMYWYRQDPGQGLRLIYYSQIVNDFQKGDIAEGYSVSREKKESFPLTVTSAQKNPTAFYLCASSAGASGSYEQYFGPGTRLTVT.

V is TRBV10-3 and J is TRBJ1-3; D uncertain. Trimming cost V 9 bases and J 2 bases, with 11 bases left between them. From germline, CDR1 is ENHRY and CDR2 SYGVKD. The CDR3 contains 13 residues. The CDR3 DNA sequence: TGTGCCATTAAAAGTATCGCTGGAAACACCATATATTTT. Residues: CAIKSIAGNTIYF.

This rearrangement joins TRBV2 to TRBJ2-1; 7 bases fit TRBD2. CDR1 SNHLY and CDR2 FYNNEI come from the germline V gene. The V gene end was trimmed by 6 bases and the J gene end by 9 bases; junction bases not matched to a gene: 14. The CDR3 contains 15 residues. The CDR3 coding sequence is TGTGCCAGCAGCGCTACTCTAGAGGGAGGGATTGAGCAGTTCTTC. Its translation is CASSATLEGGIEQFF. The entire variable domain, with the rest obtained from reference TRBV2 and TRBJ2-1, is as follows: EPEVTQTPSHQVTQMGQEVILRCVPISNHLYFYWYRQILGQKVEFLVSFYNNEISEKSEIFDDQFSVERPDGSNFTLKIRSTKLEDSAMYFCASSATLEGGIEQFFGPGTRLTVL.

This chain joins TRBV9 and TRBJ1-3, with D perhaps TRBD1 (6 bases). The length of the CDR3 is 16 residues. V lost 3 bases to trimming and J lost 0 bases, with 13 bases between them. Germline V gene lookup returns CDR1 SGDLS and CDR2 YYNGEE. The CDR3 protein is CASSGGGTFSGNTIYF. For the CDR3, the DNA is TGTGCCAGCAGCGGAGGGGGGACGTTCTCTGGAAACACCATATATTTT.

The chain links TRBV11-2 to TRBJ1-3; D uncertain. CDR3 length equals 13 residues. Germline assignment: CDR1 SGHAT and CDR2 FQNNGV. Between the trimmed V and J ends, which lost 1 base and 8 bases, there was a span of 9 bases. The CDR3, as DNA: TGTGCCAGCAGCTTAGCCCTGATGGACACCATATATTTT. Encoded protein: CASSLALMDTIYF.

The chain couples TRBV7-9 to TRBJ1-4; D gene ambiguous. The V end lost 5 bases, the J end lost 7 bases, and 8 bases lay between the germline ends. CDR1 is SEHNR, CDR2 FQNEAQ, per germline (reference sequence). The CDR3 runs to 12 residues. Here the CDR3 DNA reads TGTGCCAGCAGCGGTCGAACTGAAAAACTGTTTTTT. It codes for CASSGRTEKLFF.

The chain couples TRBV18 to TRBJ2-3; D is unresolved. The CDR3 is made up of 13 amino acids. V dropped 4 bases and J dropped 6 bases, with 11 bases sitting between them. The germline CDR1 and CDR2 sequences are KGHSH and LQKENI. CDR3 DNA sequence: TGTGCCAGCTCACTCAACCATGGGGATACGCAGTATTTT. It yields the protein CASSLNHGDTQYF.

This chain joins TRBV5-4 and TRBJ2-7, with D tentatively TRBD1 (5 bases). V was trimmed by 3 bases and J by 0 bases, leaving 16 bases between them. CDR3 length: 16 amino acids. The V gene's germline CDR1 is SGHNT and CDR2 YYREEE (reference sequence). CDR3 region: CASSSTPDSHSYEQYF. Here the CDR3 DNA reads TGTGCCAGCAGCTCCACCCCCGACAGCCACTCCTACGAGCAGTACTTC. Variable domain in full (rest from reference TRBV5-4 and TRBJ2-7): ETGVTQSPTHLIKTRGQQVTLRCSSQSGHNTVSWYQQALGQGPQFIFQYYREEENGRGNFPPRFSGLQFPNYSSELNVNALELDDSALYLCASSSTPDSHSYEQYFGPGTRLTVT.

V is TRBV27 and J is TRBJ1-2, with 10 nucleotides matching TRBD1. CDR3 length equals 15 residues. The J segment lost 4 bases and the V segment lost 5 bases, leaving 7 bases of the junction unmatched. Germline loops: CDR1 MNHEY, CDR2 SMNVEV (reference sequence). CDR3 bases: TGTGCCAGCAGTAAGACAGGGGGCTCGGTCTATGGCTACACCTTC. Protein: CASSKTGGSVYGYTF.

This sequence joins TRBV5-1 and TRBJ1-1; D unresolved. The CDR3 contains 15 residues. V was cut by 0 bases and J by 5 bases, with 14 bases left in between. In germline, CDR1 is SGHRS, CDR2 YFSETQ. The CDR3 reads CASSLALGWETEAFF. The DNA for the CDR3 is TGCGCCAGCAGCTTGGCCCTGGGCTGGGAGACTGAAGCTTTCTTT.

This chain links TRBV5-6 with TRBJ2-2, with D uncertain. Germline V gene sequence: CDR1 SGHDT, CDR2 YYEEEE. The CDR3 totals 14 residues. Trimming pared 1 base from V and 4 bases from J, leaving 8 bases between. The CDR3 bases are TGTGCCAGCAGCTTGTGGAGAAGCACCGGGGAGCTGTTTTTT. Residues: CASSLWRSTGELFF. Full variable domain (rest looked up from reference TRBV5-6 and TRBJ2-2): DAGVTQSPTHLIKTRGQQVTLRCSPKSGHDTVSWYQQALGQGPQFIFQYYEEEERQRGNFPDRFSGHQFPNYSSELNVNALLLGDSALYLCASSLWRSTGELFFGEGSRLTVL.

This clone was recorded once. The gene calls are TRBV18 and TRBJ2-1; 11 bases fit TRBD2. This CDR3 comprises 16 residues. V was pared by 0 bases and J by 7 bases, with 5 bases of the junction left unmatched. Germline loops: CDR1 KGHSH, CDR2 LQKENI. In DNA, the CDR3 is TGTGCCAGCTCACCACCGTTAGCGGGAGGGTGGAATGAGCAGTTCTTC. Its protein is CASSPPLAGGWNEQFF.

CDR3 region: CASSGTASNQPQHF. The CDR3 region has the DNA TGTGCCAGCAGCGGGACAGCTAGCAATCAGCCCCAGCATTTT. The chain uses TRBV6-1 and TRBJ1-5; TRBD1 matches 7 bases. Trimming took 6 bases from V and 0 from J; bases not matched to a gene: 2. The CDR3 consists of 14 residues. CDR1 MNHNS and CDR2 SASEGT come from the germline V gene.

The V gene is TRBV18, the J gene TRBJ1-2; the D is unclear. V lost 3 bases, J lost 2 bases, and 13 bases lay in between. Germline V gives CDR1 KGHSH, CDR2 LQKENI. There are 15 residues in the CDR3. The CDR3 protein is CASSPVSNENYGYTF. In DNA form, the CDR3 reads TGTGCCAGCTCACCGGTCTCGAACGAAAACTATGGCTACACCTTC.

In its sample, this clone was seen once. The chain recombines TRBV28 with TRBJ1-5; D unclear. Germline V gene lookup returns CDR1 MDHEN and CDR2 SYDVKM. The CDR3 runs 12 residues. The V gene lost 5 bases and the J gene lost 7 bases, with 9 bases spanning the gap. CDR3 DNA: TGTGCCAGCAGTGTGGGGTGGCAGCCCCAGCATTTT. Protein sequence: CASSVGWQPQHF.